This T cell receptor (beta chain) is drawn from a study of cytomegalovirus exposure and HLA in healthy donors. The junction had 10 bases not matched to a gene; V was cut back by 5 bases and J by 0 bases. The germline gives CDR1 SNHLY, CDR2 FYNNEI. The CDR3 is 17 amino acids. PCR involved 60 Vbeta and 13 Jbeta primers. Some clones are missing from TCRdb's copy, which holds only in-frame ones; the method was immunoSEQ multiplex PCR. Of more than 250,000 clones listed, approximately 90% are singletons. Sequencing was done on a sample of PBMCs. This clonotype was obtained from a woman between 18 and 29 years old in good health and CMV-seronegative. The V gene is TRBV2, the J gene TRBJ1-5; 7 bases fit TRBD1. The CDR3 bases are TGTGCCAGCAGTCAGGGCAGGGGGTCTTATAGCAATCAGCCCCAGCATTTT. It yields the protein CASSQGRGSYSNQPQHF.